Listed below are T cell receptor beta chains from one sample, sequenced in a study of cytomegalovirus exposure and HLA in healthy donors. Assay used: immunoSEQ multiplex PCR; TCRdb lists only in-frame clones, some missing. The sample contains roughly 190,000 clones, 77% of which appear only once. The sequencing input was PBMCs. These receptors originate from a female donor in good health and CMV-seronegative. Each CDR3 is given with its conserved first and last residue. A D gene is named only where the DNA matches it firmly. For some rows the clone size is stated as once, few or many, or as a class when expanded; others skip it.

CDR3aa | CDR3nt | v_gene | d_gene | j_gene | abundance
CASSQDFTLPWDSSTGELFF | TGTGCCAGCAGCCAAGATTTTACCCTACCCTGGGACAGCTCCACCGGGGAGCTGTTTTTT | TRBV14 | TRBD1 | TRBJ2-2 | NA
CASSESTVTDTQYF | TGTGCCAGCAGTGAGTCTACAGTCACAGATACGCAGTATTTT | TRBV2 | NA | TRBJ2-3 | NA
CASRVANYQSLHNEQFF | TGTGCCAGCAGAGTGGCCAACTATCAATCCCTACACAATGAGCAGTTCTTC | TRBV27 | NA | TRBJ2-1 | NA
CATSRDSGDSNSPLHF | TGTGCCACCAGCAGAGATTCCGGGGACAGTAATTCACCCCTCCACTTT | TRBV15 | TRBD1 | TRBJ1-6 | once
CASSIFRGDYGYTF | TGTGCCAGTAGTATCTTCAGGGGAGACTATGGCTACACCTTC | TRBV19 | NA | TRBJ1-2 | few
CASSYSVSYTTEAFF | TGTGCCAGCAGTTACTCCGTGTCCTATACCACTGAAGCTTTCTTT | TRBV6-5 | NA | TRBJ1-1 | NA
CASSPGGGDTDTQYF | TGCGCCAGCAGCCCGGGCGGGGGGGATACAGATACGCAGTATTTT | TRBV5-1 | TRBD2 | TRBJ2-3 | NA
CASSPEAVTDTQYF | TGTGCCAGCAGCCCAGAGGCAGTCACAGATACGCAGTATTTT | TRBV13 | NA | TRBJ2-3 | NA
CASSFKNSGLAGGSNEQYF | TGTGCCAGCAGCTTTAAAAACAGCGGACTAGCGGGAGGGTCGAACGAGCAGTACTTC | TRBV7-9 | TRBD2 | TRBJ2-7 | NA
CASSEWGLAGARQFF | TGTGCCAGCAGTGAATGGGGACTAGCGGGGGCTAGGCAGTTCTTC | TRBV6-1 | TRBD2 | TRBJ2-1 | NA